This T cell receptor beta chain is drawn from a study of breast tumors, draining lymph nodes, adjacent tissues. TCRdb re-analysed the multiplex PCR reads in MiXCR, keeping a single row per CDR3 protein. The sample carries about 300,000 distinct CDR3 sequences, 30% to 35% recorded once. In its sample, this clonotype was seen many times. Samples came from axillary lymph nodes draining the breast cancer. This CDR3 region has 14 residues. Deletions cut 3 bases from V and 5 bases from J, with 8 bases between. Input material: axillary lymph node tissue. The clonotype was recovered from a female donor with breast cancer. Some clones in this sample may be carry-over from other donors' samples. This rearrangement joins TRBV12-3 or TRBV12-4 to TRBJ1-6; D call uncertain. Here the CDR3 reads CASSLAGNNSPLHF. The CDR3 DNA reads as TGTGCCAGCAGTTTGGCAGGAAATAATTCACCCCTCCACTTT.